A single sample is the source of the 5 T cell receptor beta chains below, sequenced in a study of T cell responses to AZD1222 COVID-19 vaccine. Produced via immunoSEQ multiplex PCR; TCRdb's table is partial and in-frame only. Of 75,000 to 100,000 clones listed, 85% are singletons. Sequences were derived from peripheral blood, sampled on day 0 of AZD1222 vaccination. These receptor sequences come from an adult in good health.

The rearrangement links TRBV21-1 to TRBJ1-4. TRBV21-1 is assigned pseudogene status. The CDR3 consists of 17 residues. This CDR3 reads CASSKLAYSTMGEKLFF. The CDR3 bases are TGTGCCAGCAGCAAACTGGCCTACTCCACCATGGGTGAAAAACTGTTTTTT.

There are a few counts of this clone. V and J are TRBV29-1 and TRBJ1-1, with 8 nucleotides matching TRBD1. This CDR3 has 13 amino acids. Germline-derived CDR1 and CDR2 are SQVTM and ANQGSEA. Trimming took 7 bases from V and 5 from J; bases not matched to a gene: 9. The CDR3 DNA reads TGCAGCGCTGGTTTACAGGGGGATACTGAAGCTTTCTTT. Translation gives CSAGLQGDTEAFF.

This chain connects TRBV24-1 to TRBJ2-2, with D possibly TRBD1 on 5 matching bases. Germline V gene data show CDR1 as KGHDR and CDR2 as SFDVKD. The CDR3 contains 16 residues. Trimming cost V 2 bases and J 4 bases, with 13 bases left between them. The CDR3 loop reads CATSDWQGASTGELFF. Written as DNA, the CDR3 is TGTGCCACCAGTGATTGGCAGGGTGCGAGCACCGGGGAGCTGTTTTTT.

This clone came up a few times. The CDR3 sequence is CASSYLTGGGYEQYF. The CDR3 bases are TGTGCCAGCAGTTACTTGACAGGGGGCGGCTACGAGCAGTACTTC. The rearrangement uses TRBV6-5 and TRBJ2-7; 10 bases match TRBD1. Losses at the gene ends were 1 base for V and 3 bases for J; bases not matched to a gene: 3. This CDR3 region has 15 residues. CDR1 and CDR2 from the germline V gene are MNHEY and SVGAGI.

This clone came up once. The chain combines TRBV5-5 with TRBJ1-1; D gene uncertain. Trimming cost V 1 base and J 4 bases, with 11 bases left between them. The CDR3 is 14 residues long. CDR1 SGHKS and CDR2 YYEKEE come from the germline V gene (reference sequence). This chain's CDR3 is CASSLLGMGTEAFF. The CDR3 bases are TGTGCCAGCAGCTTGTTGGGGATGGGCACTGAAGCTTTCTTT. Combining the CDR3 with reference TRBV5-5 and TRBJ1-1 gives the whole variable domain DAGVTQSPTHLIKTRGQQVTLRCSPISGHKSVSWYQQVLGQGPQFIFQYYEKEERGRGNFPDRFSARQFPNYSSELNVNALLLGDSALYLCASSLLGMGTEAFFGQGTRLTVV.